The T cell receptor beta chain under discussion was sequenced for a study of blood T cell repertoires in COVID-19. Study-level background: Some COVID-19 samples were acute and others convalescent; all came from the United States, Italy and Spain. From T cells, B-cell-depleted T cells, or PBMCs came the material, which was cDNA or gDNA.

Per the original data handling: Reference gene primer amplification gave estimated nucleated cell counts. TCRdb's copy holds only in-frame clones and misses some; the assay was immunoSEQ multiplex PCR. D and trimming come from the DNA, and the V and J calls and clone size come from that table. The sample records 95,000 to 110,000 clones, around 85% being singletons. V was clipped by 5 bases and J by 3 bases, with 11 bases between them. In germline, CDR1 is PRHDT, CDR2 FYEKMQ (reference sequence). The length of the CDR3 is 15 residues. The chain employs TRBV13 and TRBJ2-6; TRBD2 might be the D (6 bases). The clonotype originates from a woman aged 80 or over with active or convalescent COVID-19. Sequenced material: peripheral blood. CDR3 in DNA: TGTGCCAGCAGCCTAAGGACTATTGGGGCCAACGTCCTGACTTTC. Protein sequence: CASSLRTIGANVLTF.